These T cell receptor beta chains were read from a single sample in a study of shared clonotypes between healthy human individuals. Clones were read by immunoSEQ multiplex PCR, and TCRdb kept only the in-frame ones, dropping some. Of about 120,000 clones detected, roughly two thirds appear once; the ten largest clones hold roughly 23%. Source material: memory CD8+ T cells sorted from blood. The receptors originated from a woman under 40 in good health. Each CDR3 is given with its conserved first and last residue. The D gene is left open where the match is weak. Not every row has a clone size; where given, it reads once, few, many or a size class.

D	V	J	size	CDR3	DNA
.	TRBV18	TRBJ2-1	.	CASSLLRQVHSYNEQFF	TGTGCCAGCTCACTCCTACGACAGGTTCACTCCTACAATGAGCAGTTCTTC
TRBD2	TRBV13	TRBJ2-2	few	CASSHGTSGSTGELFF	TGTGCCAGCAGCCACGGGACTAGCGGGAGCACCGGGGAGCTGTTTTTT
.	TRBV6-1	TRBJ2-7	many	CAISAGLKTSSYEQYF	TGTGCCATCAGTGCGGGACTCAAAACCAGCTCCTACGAGCAGTACTTC
.	TRBV27	TRBJ1-5	.	CASNLRRPLRVGCNQPQHF	TGTGCCAGCAACTTAAGGAGGCCCCTTAGGGTGGGCTGCAATCAGCCCCAGCATTTT
TRBD2	TRBV4-1	TRBJ2-7	.	CASSQRVIGGRAETYEQYF	TGCGCCAGCAGCCAAAGGGTGATTGGCGGGAGGGCCGAAACCTACGAGCAGTACTTC
TRBD2	TRBV5-1	TRBJ2-3	once	CASSGLAGASTDTQYF	TGCGCCAGCAGCGGGCTAGCGGGGGCCAGCACAGATACGCAGTATTTT
.	TRBV5-1	TRBJ2-2	.	CASSLRTARANTGELFF	TGCGCCAGCAGCTTGAGGACAGCCCGGGCGAACACCGGGGAGCTGTTTTTT
TRBD1	TRBV5-1	TRBJ1-1	.	CASSLERGLNTEAFF	TGCGCCAGCAGCTTGGAGAGGGGGCTGAACACTGAAGCTTTCTTT
.	TRBV7-9	TRBJ2-2	.	CASSFLVGELFF	TGTGCCAGCAGCTTCTTAGTCGGGGAGCTGTTTTTT
.	TRBV6-1	TRBJ2-7	.	CASSEALLSGLYEQYF	TGTGCCAGCAGTGAAGCCTTACTTAGCGGACTCTACGAGCAGTACTTC
.	TRBV4-1	TRBJ2-7	.	CASSQATAKYEQYF	TGCGCCAGCAGCCAAGCGACAGCCAAGTACGAGCAGTACTTC
.	TRBV27	TRBJ1-1	.	CASSLRGPPSTEAFF	TGTGCCAGCAGTTTGCGGGGACCGCCGAGCACTGAAGCTTTCTTT
TRBD2	TRBV25-1	TRBJ2-1	few	CASSETGTSGYNEQFF	TGTGCCAGCAGTGAAACAGGGACTAGCGGGTACAATGAGCAGTTCTTC
.	TRBV4-1	TRBJ2-7	.	CASSPQGSWTRSSYEQYF	TGCGCCAGCAGCCCTCAAGGATCTTGGACGAGGAGCTCCTACGAGCAGTACTTC
.	TRBV16	TRBJ2-7	.	CASSLMRDTYEQYF	TGTGCCAGCAGCCTCATGAGGGACACCTACGAGCAGTACTTC
TRBD2	TRBV5-1	TRBJ2-5	.	CASSLVLAGGQETQYF	TGCGCCAGCAGCTTGGTTTTGGCGGGAGGCCAGGAGACCCAGTACTTC
.	TRBV27	TRBJ1-2	.	CASSFGKNYGYTF	TGTGCCAGCAGTTTCGGGAAAAACTATGGCTACACCTTC
TRBD2	TRBV11-3	TRBJ2-2	.	CASSSGGVVSERGNTGELFF	TGTGCCAGCAGTTCCGGCGGGGTAGTGTCAGAGCGGGGTAACACCGGGGAGCTGTTTTTT
.	TRBV2	TRBJ2-7	.	CASSIPGSQSYEQYF	TGTGCCAGCAGCATTCCTGGGTCGCAATCCTACGAGCAGTACTTC
.	TRBV18	TRBJ2-7	.	CASSPPTRIMREQYF	TGTGCCAGCTCACCACCTACTAGGATAATGCGGGAGCAGTACTTC
TRBD1	TRBV6-7	TRBJ1-5	many	CASSNGTGDQPQHF	TGTGCCAGCAGCAACGGGACAGGGGACCAGCCCCAGCATTTT
.	TRBV11-2	TRBJ1-2	many	CASSLDQNGYTF	TGTGCCAGCAGCTTAGACCAGAATGGCTACACCTTC
.	TRBV15	TRBJ2-5	.	CATSRDPRGRLEETQYF	TGTGCCACCAGCAGAGATCCCCGTGGGCGTCTGGAAGAGACCCAGTACTTC
.	TRBV2	TRBJ2-5	.	CASSPRGRQETQYF	TGTGCCAGCAGTCCCCGGGGGAGACAAGAGACCCAGTACTTC
.	TRBV28	TRBJ1-4	.	CASSSRTAFNEKLFF	TGTGCCAGCAGTTCCCGGACAGCTTTTAATGAAAAACTGTTTTTT
.	TRBV28	TRBJ1-2	.	CASSPISTGSYGYTF	TGTGCCAGCAGTCCCATAAGCACAGGGTCCTATGGCTACACCTTC
.	TRBV28	TRBJ1-1	few	CASSLWQTPSPGGFIRNTEAFF	TGTGCCAGCAGTTTATGGCAGACCCCCTCCCCGGGCGGATTTATACGGAACACTGAAGCTTTCTTT
.	TRBV27	TRBJ2-5	once	CASSFSVRETQYF	TGTGCCAGCAGTTTTAGCGTACGCGAGACCCAGTACTTC
.	TRBV10-2	TRBJ2-3	.	CASSAPSAHLSFPDTQYF	TGCGCCAGCAGTGCCCCCAGTGCCCATCTCTCCTTCCCAGATACGCAGTATTTT
.	TRBV5-1	TRBJ1-2	.	CASSLGGESRYTF	TGCGCCAGCAGCTTGGGAGGGGAATCGCGCTACACCTTC
.	TRBV27	TRBJ2-1	.	CASTRERAYNEQFF	TGTGCCAGCACTAGGGAAAGAGCCTACAATGAGCAGTTCTTC
TRBD1	TRBV5-1	TRBJ1-4	.	CASSLGQGALLTNEKLFF	TGCGCCAGCAGCTTGGGACAGGGGGCTTTGTTAACTAATGAAAAACTGTTTTTT
TRBD2	TRBV7-8	TRBJ2-2	.	CASSLARTSVRTGELFF	TGTGCCAGCAGCTTAGCGCGGACTAGCGTTCGCACCGGGGAGCTGTTTTTT
.	TRBV6-1	TRBJ1-5	.	CASSDAFNQPQHF	TGTGCCAGCAGTGATGCGTTTAATCAGCCCCAGCATTTT
TRBD1	TRBV14	TRBJ2-7	.	CASNTGGPNYEQYF	TGTGCCAGCAACACAGGGGGCCCTAACTACGAGCAGTACTTC
.	TRBV14	TRBJ2-1	.	CASSQAGFEKFF	TGTGCCAGCAGCCAAGCAGGGTTCGAAAAGTTCTTC
.	TRBV13	TRBJ2-7	.	CASSRTPAGEEQYF	TGTGCCAGCTCCAGAACGCCGGCGGGCGAGGAGCAGTACTTC
TRBD2	TRBV11-3	TRBJ2-1	.	CASSVAGGGSYNEQFF	TGTGCCAGCAGCGTTGCGGGAGGGGGGTCCTACAATGAGCAGTTCTTC
TRBD2	TRBV4-2	TRBJ2-3	.	CASSQDWSGSGRDTQYF	TGTGCCAGCAGCCAAGATTGGAGCGGGAGTGGTCGAGATACGCAGTATTTT
.	TRBV6-4	TRBJ2-1	.	CASSASVGRLETYNEQFF	TGTGCCAGCAGTGCCTCGGTGGGGCGCCTAGAAACCTACAATGAGCAGTTCTTC
.	TRBV5-6	TRBJ1-1	.	CASSLALNTEAFF	TGTGCCAGCAGCTTGGCCCTGAACACTGAAGCTTTCTTT
.	TRBV7-9	TRBJ2-7	once	CASSLAQGSEWREQYF	TGTGCCAGCAGCTTAGCGCAGGGGAGCGAGTGGCGCGAGCAGTACTTC
.	TRBV5-1	TRBJ1-2	.	CASSLLPALSNYGYTF	TGCGCCAGCAGCTTGCTTCCGGCTCTATCTAACTATGGCTACACCTTC
TRBD2	TRBV4-2	TRBJ2-1	few	CASSQVVLGLASSYNEQFF	TGTGCCAGCAGCCAAGTAGTGCTGGGACTAGCGTCCTCCTACAATGAGCAGTTCTTC
TRBD2	TRBV19	TRBJ2-7	.	CASSIASGSAYEQYF	TGTGCCAGTAGTATAGCTAGCGGGTCCGCCTACGAGCAGTACTTC
TRBD1	TRBV29-1	TRBJ1-1	.	CSAEQGFEAFF	TGCAGCGCGGAACAGGGGTTCGAAGCTTTCTTT
.	TRBV6-5	TRBJ1-4	.	CASSLSGANEKLFF	TGTGCCAGCAGTTTGTCAGGGGCTAATGAAAAACTGTTTTTT
.	TRBV11-2	TRBJ2-3	few	CASSPDGTDTQYF	TGTGCCAGCAGCCCGGACGGCACAGATACGCAGTATTTT
TRBD1	TRBV2	TRBJ1-6	.	CASRRTGGLDSPLHF	TGTGCCAGCAGGAGGACAGGGGGCTTGGATTCACCCCTCCACTTT
TRBD1	TRBV27	TRBJ2-2	.	CASSGTTGPNTGELFF	TGTGCCAGCAGTGGAACGACAGGGCCGAACACCGGGGAGCTGTTTTTT
.	TRBV29-1	TRBJ2-3	once	CSVVLGSPEADTQYF	TGCAGCGTTGTTTTGGGGAGCCCGGAGGCAGATACGCAGTATTTT